This T cell receptor beta chain was sequenced during a study of OX40 agonist ivuxolimab in advanced cancers. Whole-study context: Partial responses were achieved by three patients: one hepatocellular carcinoma, two cutaneous melanoma.

With baseline, cycle 4 day 1, and cycle 7 day 1 as timepoints, blood was sampled. The CDR3 spans 15 residues. The germline V gene encodes CDR1 MDHEN and CDR2 SYDVKM. Trimming took 4 bases from V and 5 from J; bases not matched to a gene: 5. Data came from immunoSEQ multiplex PCR; TCRdb stores just in-frame clones and leaves some out. The profile covers some 39,000 clones, with approximately 79% appearing a single time and roughly 11% taken by the ten largest. The genes are TRBV28 and TRBJ2-2; 9 bases map to TRBD1. The sample consisted of CD4+ or CD8+ T cells sorted from blood, taken in a trial of the OX40 agonist ivuxolimab. The receptor's source is an adult with an advanced solid tumor such as melanoma, head and neck, liver or kidney cancer. In nucleotides, the CDR3 is TGTGCCAGCAGTTCGGGGACAGGGAGTACCGGGGAGCTGTTTTTT. Protein: CASSSGTGSTGELFF.